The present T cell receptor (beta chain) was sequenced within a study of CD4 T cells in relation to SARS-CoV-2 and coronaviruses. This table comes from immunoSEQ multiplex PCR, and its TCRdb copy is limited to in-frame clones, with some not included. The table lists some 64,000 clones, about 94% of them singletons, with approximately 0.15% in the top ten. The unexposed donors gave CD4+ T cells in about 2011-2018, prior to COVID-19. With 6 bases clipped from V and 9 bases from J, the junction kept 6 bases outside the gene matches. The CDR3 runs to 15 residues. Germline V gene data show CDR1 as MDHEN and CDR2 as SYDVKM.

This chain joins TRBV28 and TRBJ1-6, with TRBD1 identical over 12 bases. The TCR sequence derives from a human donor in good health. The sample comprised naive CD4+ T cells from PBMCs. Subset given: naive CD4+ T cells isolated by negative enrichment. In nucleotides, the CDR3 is TGTGCCAGCAGGCCGGGACAGGGGGCGTTTTCACCCCTCCACTTT. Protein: CASRPGQGAFSPLHF.